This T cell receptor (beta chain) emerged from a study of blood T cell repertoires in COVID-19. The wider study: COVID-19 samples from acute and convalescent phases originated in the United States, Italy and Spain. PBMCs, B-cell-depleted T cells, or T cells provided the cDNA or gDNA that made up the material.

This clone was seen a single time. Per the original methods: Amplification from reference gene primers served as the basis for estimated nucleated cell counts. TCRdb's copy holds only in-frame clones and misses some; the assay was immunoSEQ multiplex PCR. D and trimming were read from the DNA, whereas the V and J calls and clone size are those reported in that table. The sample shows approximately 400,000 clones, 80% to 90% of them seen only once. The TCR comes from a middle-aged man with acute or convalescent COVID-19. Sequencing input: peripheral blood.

The CDR3 spells CASSSRLAGGGNEQFF. The CDR3 DNA follows: TGCGCCAGCAGCTCGCGACTAGCGGGAGGGGGCAATGAGCAGTTCTTC. The J gene is TRBJ2-1, the V gene TRBV4-1; 14 nucleotides match TRBD2. The J segment lost 6 bases and the V segment lost 5 bases, leaving 6 bases of the junction unmatched. The CDR3 sequence is 16 residues long. Germline lookup yields CDR1 MGHRA and CDR2 YSYEKL.